The subject of this entry is one TCR beta chain. Its antigen is undetermined. This entry belongs to a study of cytomegalovirus exposure and HLA in healthy donors. Whole-study results and caveats: The study listed roughly 150 cytomegalovirus-associated TCR beta chains.

Assay: immunoSEQ multiplex PCR; the TCRdb copy retains only in-frame clones and omits some. The data hold 160,000 or so clones, with approximately 86% observed a single time. The CDR3 runs to 13 residues. The V end lost 6 bases, the J end lost 0 bases, and 7 bases lay between the germline ends. Germline loops: CDR1 MNHEY, CDR2 SMNVEV (reference sequence). The sequenced sample consisted of PBMCs. The gene calls are TRBV27 and TRBJ2-3; no reliable D call. The receptor comes from a man younger than 30 in good health and CMV-seropositive. CDR3 region: CASSRISTDTQYF. In DNA form, the CDR3 reads TGTGCCAGCAGCAGGATAAGCACAGATACGCAGTATTTT.